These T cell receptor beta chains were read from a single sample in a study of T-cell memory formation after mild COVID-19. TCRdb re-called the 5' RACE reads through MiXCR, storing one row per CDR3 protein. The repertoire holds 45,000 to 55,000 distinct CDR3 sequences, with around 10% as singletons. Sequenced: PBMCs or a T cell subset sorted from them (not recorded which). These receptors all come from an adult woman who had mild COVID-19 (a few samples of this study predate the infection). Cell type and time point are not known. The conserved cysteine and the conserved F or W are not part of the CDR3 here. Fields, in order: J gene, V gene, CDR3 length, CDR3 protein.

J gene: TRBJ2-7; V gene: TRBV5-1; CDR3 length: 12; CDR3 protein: ASSLGLAVYEQY
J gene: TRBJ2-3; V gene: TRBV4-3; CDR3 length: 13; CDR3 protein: ASSQDATLIPQQY
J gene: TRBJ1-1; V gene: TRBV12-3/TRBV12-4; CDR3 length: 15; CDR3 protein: ASSFEVPGMRDTEAF
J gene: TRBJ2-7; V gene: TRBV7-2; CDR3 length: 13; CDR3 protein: ASRVNGGGSYEQY
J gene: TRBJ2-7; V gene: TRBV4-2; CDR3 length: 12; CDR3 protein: ASSQPGQGGEQY
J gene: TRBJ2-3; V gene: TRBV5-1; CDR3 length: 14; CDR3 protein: ASSWRQVGGTDTQY
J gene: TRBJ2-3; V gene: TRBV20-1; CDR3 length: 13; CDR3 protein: SARVTSGRSDTQY
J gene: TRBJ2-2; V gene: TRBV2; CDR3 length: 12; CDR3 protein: VSTRQGSTGELF
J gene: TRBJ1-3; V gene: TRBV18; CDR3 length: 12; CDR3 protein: ASSPAQDRNTIY
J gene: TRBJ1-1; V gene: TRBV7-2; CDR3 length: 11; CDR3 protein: ASSLTLGTEAF
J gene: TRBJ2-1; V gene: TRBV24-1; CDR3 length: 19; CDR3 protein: ATSDPTLTSGRGFTYNEQF
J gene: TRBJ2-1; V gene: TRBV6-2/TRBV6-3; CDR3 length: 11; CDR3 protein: ASSYRGQPWPF
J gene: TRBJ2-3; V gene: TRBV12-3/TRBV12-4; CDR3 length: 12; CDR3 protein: ASRRGASTDTQY
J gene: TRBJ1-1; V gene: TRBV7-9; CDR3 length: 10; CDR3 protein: ASSAGGGPAF
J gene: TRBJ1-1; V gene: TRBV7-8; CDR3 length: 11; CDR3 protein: ASRQGGGTEAF